One sample yielded the 28 T cell receptor beta chains listed below, sequenced in a study of blood T cell repertoires in COVID-19. Here immunoSEQ multiplex PCR was the method, and the copy in TCRdb shows in-frame clones only, minus some. Among about 220,000 clones listed, over 60% were seen once. Source material: peripheral blood. All receptors come from a woman in her seventies with acute or convalescent COVID-19.

The chain links TRBV4-2 to TRBJ2-3, with D possibly being TRBD2 (7 bases). With 0 bases removed from V and 1 base from J, the gap between germline ends came to 11 bases. The CDR3 is 16 residues long. The V gene's germline CDR1 is LGHNA and CDR2 YNFKEQ. The CDR3 DNA sequence: TGTGCCAGCAGCCAAGAACGGGGGGCCGGCACAGATACGCAGTATTTT. This sequence encodes CASSQERGAGTDTQYF.

The chain carries TRBV2 and TRBJ1-2; D ambiguous. The CDR3 is made up of 12 amino acids. The V gene lost 5 bases and the J gene lost 8 bases, with 12 bases spanning the gap. Germline CDR1 is SNHLY and CDR2 is FYNNEI. CDR3 DNA: TGTGCCAGCAGTCCACAAAGTGAAGGCTACACCTTC. Translated, it gives CASSPQSEGYTF.

As DNA, the CDR3 is TGTGCCAGCCGGACTAGCGGGGGGTACGAGCAGTACTTC. Its translation: CASRTSGGYEQYF. The genes are TRBV7-2 and TRBJ2-7, with TRBD2 matching over 14 bases. Trimming at V came to 8 bases and at J to 4 bases, leaving 1 base not matched to a gene. The CDR3 covers 13 residues. Germline CDR1 and CDR2: SGHTA and FQGNSA.

The chain combines TRBV27 with TRBJ2-6, with TRBD1 identical over 9 bases. The CDR3 has 18 residues. Germline trimming cut 1 base from V and 0 bases from J; bases unmatched to any gene: 4. The germline gives CDR1 MNHEY, CDR2 SMNVEV (reference sequence). This CDR3 reads CASSLLGTGSSGANVLTF. DNA of the CDR3: TGTGCCAGCAGTTTATTGGGGACAGGGAGCTCTGGGGCCAACGTCCTGACTTTC.

This chain uses TRBV5-1 with TRBJ2-1; 12 positions match TRBD2. The CDR3 has 15 residues. V gave up 4 bases and J gave up 4 bases; unmatched junction bases: 3. Germline values: CDR1 SGHRS, CDR2 YFSETQ. Here the CDR3 DNA reads TGCGCCAGCAGCGCGGGGACTAGCGGGTACAATGAGCAGTTCTTC. This codes for CASSAGTSGYNEQFF.

The V gene is TRBV6-2 or TRBV6-3, the J gene TRBJ1-2; tentatively, D is TRBD1 (5 bases). Germline CDR1 reads MNHEY; CDR2 reads SVGEGT. The CDR3 consists of 12 residues. Trimming removed 6 bases at V and 5 bases at J, with 10 bases between. The CDR3 spells CASSTDRYGYTF. For the CDR3, the DNA is TGTGCCAGCAGCACCGACAGATATGGCTACACCTTC.

This sequence joins TRBV5-1 and TRBJ2-3; TRBD1 aligns across 8 bases. This CDR3 is 15 amino acids long. The V segment lost 0 bases and the J segment 5 bases; nucleotides outside the gene matches: 5. Germline values: CDR1 SGHRS, CDR2 YFSETQ. The CDR3 DNA is TGCGCCAGCAGCTTGGAGACAGGGGCGGGAGATACGCAGTATTTT. Translating it yields CASSLETGAGDTQYF.

The DNA for the CDR3 is TGTGCCAGCAGCCCGCGGGGGACAGGGGGCAGTAACGGGGAGCTGTTTTTT. Its protein is CASSPRGTGGSNGELFF. The V gene is TRBV6-2 or TRBV6-3, the J gene TRBJ2-2; 12 bases agree with TRBD1. Germline CDR1 MNHEY, CDR2 SVGEGT. The CDR3 contains 17 residues. J lost 7 bases, V lost 6 bases, and 12 bases had no gene match.

This clone was counted once. This sample also contains other DNA sequences that code for the same CDR3. The chain couples TRBV7-9 to TRBJ1-3; no firm D call. CDR1 is SEHNR, CDR2 FQNEAQ, per germline (reference sequence). This CDR3 region has 14 residues. Trimming removed 1 base from V and 4 bases from J, with 8 bases in between. CDR3 sequence: CASSLGGTGNTIYF. In DNA, the CDR3 is TGTGCCAGCAGCTTAGGAGGAACCGGAAACACCATATATTTT.

This clone has just a few counts. The CDR3 nucleotides read TGTGCCAGTACCTCCCCGGGGGGGTACAATGAGCAGTTCTTC. Its translation is CASTSPGGYNEQFF. The rearrangement joins TRBV19 to TRBJ2-1, with 8 bases fitting TRBD2. Germline V lookup: CDR1 LNHDA, CDR2 SQIVND (reference sequence). Unmatched junction bases numbered 6, after V lost 7 bases and J lost 4 bases. This CDR3 has 14 amino acids.

This clone has just a few counts. The V and J genes are TRBV5-1 and TRBJ2-1; 14 bases line up with TRBD2. There are 17 residues in the CDR3. V was clipped by 6 bases and J by 0 bases; unmatched bases: 5. The germline V gene has CDR1 SGHRS and CDR2 YFSETQ. This CDR3 reads CASNGLAGGSSYNEQFF. CDR3 DNA: TGCGCCAGCAACGGACTAGCGGGGGGCTCCTCCTACAATGAGCAGTTCTTC. Combining the CDR3 with reference TRBV5-1 and TRBJ2-1 gives the whole variable domain KAGVTQTPRYLIKTRGQQVTLSCSPISGHRSVSWYQQTPGQGLQFLFEYFSETQRNKGNFPGRFSGRQFSNSRSEMNVSTLELGDSALYLCASNGLAGGSSYNEQFFGPGTRLTVL.

The J gene is TRBJ1-2, the V gene TRBV5-5; D may be TRBD1 (5 bases). CDR1 and CDR2 from the germline V gene are SGHKS and YYEKEE (reference sequence). The V gene lost 4 bases and the J gene lost 0 bases, with 16 bases spanning the gap. The CDR3 length is 16 residues. The CDR3 reads CASSVGTGPSNYGYTF. The CDR3 coding sequence is TGTGCCAGCAGCGTCGGGACTGGTCCTTCTAACTATGGCTACACCTTC. Full variable domain (rest looked up from reference TRBV5-5 and TRBJ1-2): DAGVTQSPTHLIKTRGQQVTLRCSPISGHKSVSWYQQVLGQGPQFIFQYYEKEERGRGNFPDRFSARQFPNYSSELNVNALLLGDSALYLCASSVGTGPSNYGYTFGSGTRLTVV.

This chain connects TRBV15 to TRBJ2-5, with D perhaps TRBD2 (5 bases). CDR1 is LNHNV, CDR2 YYDKDF, per germline (reference sequence). CDR3 length equals 12 residues. Trimming shortened V by 5 bases and J by 9 bases, and 13 bases separated the two germline ends. CDR3 DNA sequence: TGTGCCACCAGCGGCATACGAGGGTCCCAGTACTTC. Its translation is CATSGIRGSQYF.

The CDR3, as DNA: TGTGCCAGCAGCTTAGATCGACAGTTATACGAGCAGTACGTC. Protein product: CASSLDRQLYEQYV. The chain carries TRBV11-2 and TRBJ2-7; TRBD1 is a possible D gene (5 bases). The germline gives CDR1 SGHAT, CDR2 FQNNGV. Trimming removed 0 bases at V and 4 bases at J, with 10 bases between. CDR3 length: 14 amino acids.

The V call is TRBV20-1, the J call TRBJ2-1; TRBD1 matches 9 bases. The CDR3 consists of 11 residues. J gave up 15 bases and V 5 bases, and 8 bases lay outside the gene matches. In germline, CDR1 is DFQATT, CDR2 SNEGSKA (reference sequence). CDR3 bases: TGCAGTGCTGCCCGAGGGGACAGGGTGTTCTTC. Protein product: CSAARGDRVFF.

The CDR3 reads CASTPGQAWETQYF. As DNA, the CDR3 is TGTGCCAGTACCCCAGGACAAGCTTGGGAGACCCAGTACTTC. The chain links TRBV19 to TRBJ2-5, with D perhaps TRBD1 (5 bases). Germline CDR1 and CDR2: LNHDA and SQIVND (reference sequence). The CDR3 totals 14 residues. V dropped 7 bases and J dropped 5 bases, with 17 bases sitting between them.

The chain joins TRBV7-9 to TRBJ1-6; D is ambiguous. With 3 bases removed from V and 8 bases from J, the gap between germline ends came to 8 bases. The CDR3 totals 13 residues. Germline V gene lookup returns CDR1 SEHNR and CDR2 FQNEAQ (reference sequence). The CDR3 DNA reads as TGTGCCAGCAGCTTCCCCGCGGATTCACCCCTCCACTTT. Translation: CASSFPADSPLHF.

This clone was observed a handful of times. V usage is TRBV5-1 and J usage is TRBJ1-1; D unclear. The length of the CDR3 is 14 residues. From germline, CDR1 is SGHRS and CDR2 YFSETQ. The V end was cut by 4 bases, the J end by 5 bases, with 15 bases between. The CDR3 sequence is CASSIGGRKTEAFF. The CDR3 nucleotides read TGCGCCAGCAGCATTGGAGGGAGGAAGACTGAAGCTTTCTTT.

Comments on this clone: Different DNA sequences within this sample yield the same CDR3. The chain combines TRBV5-4 with TRBJ2-1; TRBD2 aligns across 9 bases. Germline trimming cut 1 base from V and 9 bases from J; bases unmatched to any gene: 8. This CDR3 has 15 amino acids. Germline V gene sequence: CDR1 SGHNT, CDR2 YYREEE (reference sequence). The CDR3 DNA sequence: TGTGCCAGCAGCTTGCGGGCGGGGGGGCTCGGTGAGCAGTTCTTC. Amino acids: CASSLRAGGLGEQFF.

This clone was found a few times. The chain carries TRBV2 and TRBJ1-6, with TRBD1 matching over 8 bases. Germline V gene sequence: CDR1 SNHLY, CDR2 FYNNEI. The CDR3 loop spans 15 amino acids. V was pared by 8 bases and J by 7 bases, with 10 bases of the junction left unmatched. This chain's CDR3 is CASSNQGAGNSPLHF. CDR3 bases: TGTGCCAGCTCTAACCAGGGGGCAGGGAATTCACCCCTCCACTTT.

The rearrangement joins TRBV24-1 to TRBJ2-2; 8 bases align to TRBD2. The CDR3 covers 14 residues. The V gene's germline CDR1 is KGHDR and CDR2 SFDVKD. V lost 7 bases and J lost 0; bases outside the gene matches: 0. CDR3 nucleotides: TGTGCCACCAGGGGACTAGCGAACACCGGGGAGCTGTTTTTT. This translates into CATRGLANTGELFF.

The chain carries TRBV4-1 and TRBJ2-1; D ambiguous. Germline V lookup: CDR1 MGHRA, CDR2 YSYEKL. The CDR3 totals 20 residues. Between the trimmed V and J ends, which lost 6 bases and 4 bases, there was a span of 31 bases. This CDR3 is CASRPRFVRSQGPEYNEQFF. In DNA, the CDR3 is TGCGCCAGCAGGCCAAGGTTTGTACGCAGCCAAGGTCCGGAGTACAATGAGCAGTTCTTC.

The rearrangement links TRBV10-1 to TRBJ1-2; 8 nucleotides line up with TRBD1. The germline gives CDR1 WNHNN, CDR2 SYGVQD (reference sequence). With V trimmed by 2 bases and J by 0 bases, 11 bases remained unmatched. This CDR3 has 18 amino acids. The CDR3 spells CASSEPRGRQGTNYGYTF. The CDR3 region has the DNA TGCGCCAGCAGTGAGCCTCGGGGGAGACAGGGGACTAACTATGGCTACACCTTC.

The chain combines TRBV6-2 or TRBV6-3 with TRBJ2-1, with 8 bases that match TRBD1. Germline V gives CDR1 MNHEY, CDR2 SVGEGT. The CDR3 covers 16 residues. V was clipped by 2 bases and J by 10 bases; unmatched bases: 13. CDR3 coding DNA: TGTGCCAGCAGTTACGACGGGACAGGTAACCTCTGGGAGCAGTTCTTC. This translates into CASSYDGTGNLWEQFF.

The chain has TRBV10-3 and TRBJ2-5; TRBD2 is a possible D gene (6 bases). Germline assignment: CDR1 ENHRY and CDR2 SYGVKD. This CDR3 has 16 residues. V lost 2 bases to trimming and J lost 3 bases, with 16 bases between them. The CDR3 DNA is TGTGCCATCAGTGAGCCCCGGGGGTCGGCAGAAGAGACCCAGTACTTC. This translates into CAISEPRGSAEETQYF.

This clone was observed many times. The genes are TRBV5-5 and TRBJ1-5; no reliable D call. The CDR3 has 14 amino acids. Per germline, CDR1 SGHKS and CDR2 YYEKEE (reference sequence). The V end lost 0 bases, the J end lost 11 bases, and 15 bases lay between the germline ends. CDR3 DNA: TGTGCCAGCAGCTTGGATGGTCGGGAGGTGGCCCAGCATTTT. It codes for CASSLDGREVAQHF.

The rearrangement links TRBV13 to TRBJ2-3; D is perhaps TRBD2 (6 bases). Trimming pared 7 bases from V and 4 bases from J, leaving 21 bases between. The germline V gene encodes CDR1 PRHDT and CDR2 FYEKMQ (reference sequence). CDR3 length: 16 residues. The CDR3 protein is CASTKTGTLSSDTQYF. CDR3 coding DNA: TGTGCCAGCACCAAGACCGGGACTCTTAGTTCAGATACGCAGTATTTT.

This clone has at least ten counts. The same CDR3 arises from other DNA sequences in this sample as well. The chain joins TRBV5-1 to TRBJ1-1; 7 bases align to TRBD1. Germline CDR1 and CDR2: SGHRS and YFSETQ. The V segment lost 4 bases and the J segment 4 bases; nucleotides outside the gene matches: 10. The CDR3 is 15 residues long. The CDR3 region has the DNA TGCGCCAGCAGCCTAGATCTGGCAGGGGGCACTGAAGCTTTCTTT. Protein sequence: CASSLDLAGGTEAFF.